The source of this TCR beta chain is a study of blood T cell repertoires in COVID-19. Study summary: Two negative PCRs, clearance, or symptom resolution characterized the recovered Cohort 3 donors. Some COVID-19 samples were acute and others convalescent; all came from the United States, Italy and Spain.

This CDR3 is built from 17 residues. V dropped 5 bases and J dropped 4; count of bases not matched to a gene: 9. Germline assignment: CDR1 MNHEY and CDR2 SMNVEV (reference sequence). Source study methods: Scientists estimated how many nucleated cells there were by amplifying reference gene primers. Sequencing was performed with immunoSEQ multiplex PCR; in TCRdb, only in-frame clones are kept and a portion is missing. V and J calls and clone size are those listed in that table; D and trimming were worked out from the DNA. The profile shows 150,000 to 200,000 clones, 79% of them singletons. Material for sequencing was PBMCs or T cells enriched from blood (not recorded which). The chain uses TRBV27 and TRBJ2-1, with 12 positions matching TRBD2. The clonotype comes from a woman in her 70s in a cohort exposed to, infected with or recovered from COVID-19 (not recorded which). DNA of the CDR3: TGTGCCAGCAGTCGCGCTAGCGGGAGGGCCTCTTACAATGAGCAGTTCTTC. The encoded protein is CASSRASGRASYNEQFF.